The 18 T cell receptor beta chains below were found in one sample sequenced in a study of cytomegalovirus exposure and HLA in healthy donors. This PCR relied on a set of 60 Vbeta primers and 13 Jbeta primers. Some clones are missing from TCRdb's copy, which holds only in-frame ones; the method was immunoSEQ multiplex PCR. The sample holds approximately 60,000 clones; roughly four fifths are singletons and the top ten take around 1.6%. The sequenced material came from PBMCs. The source is a man younger than 40 in good health and CMV-seronegative.

This CDR3 reads CASSTRDQPQHF. CDR3 nucleotide sequence: TGTGCCAGTAGTACCCGCGATCAGCCCCAGCATTTT. The rearrangement joins TRBV19 to TRBJ1-5; D remains unclear. The V gene's germline CDR1 is LNHDA and CDR2 SQIVND (reference sequence). The V end was cut by 4 bases, the J end by 5 bases, with 6 bases between. This CDR3 has 12 amino acids. Full variable domain (missing parts from reference TRBV19 and TRBJ1-5): DGGITQSPKYLFRKEGQNVTLSCEQNLNHDAMYWYRQDPGQGLRLIYYSQIVNDFQKGDIAEGYSVSREKKESFPLTVTSAQKNPTAFYLCASSTRDQPQHFGDGTRLSIL.

The rearrangement uses TRBV5-1 and TRBJ1-1; D possibly corresponds to TRBD1 (6 bases). The V gene's germline CDR1 is SGHRS and CDR2 YFSETQ. The CDR3 consists of 13 residues. Trimming removed 4 bases from V and 4 bases from J, with 11 bases in between. CDR3 in DNA: TGCGCCAGCAGCCAGGGGTGGGGCACTGAAGCTTTCTTT. It specifies CASSQGWGTEAFF.

In its sample, this clone was seen once. This chain links TRBV30 with TRBJ2-7, with 11 bases matching TRBD1. J lost 9 bases, V lost 8 bases, and 6 bases had no gene match. Per germline, CDR1 GTSNPN and CDR2 SVGIG (reference sequence). The CDR3 extends over 11 amino acids. CDR3 coding DNA: TGTGCCCTCGGGACAGGGGGTGTGCAGTACTTC. It encodes CALGTGGVQYF. The full variable domain, in which reference TRBV30 and TRBJ2-7 provide the parts outside the CDR3, is SQTIHQWPATLVQPVGSPLSLECTVEGTSNPNLYWYRQAAGRGLQLLFYSVGIGQISSEVPQNLSASRPQDRQFILSSKKLLLSDSGFYLCALGTGGVQYFGPGTRLTVT.

The V call is TRBV29-1, the J call TRBJ2-1, with D maybe TRBD2 (6 bases). The CDR3 runs to 16 residues. Germline-derived CDR1 and CDR2 are SQVTM and ANQGSEA. V dropped 4 bases and J dropped 1 base, with 17 bases sitting between them. Written as DNA, the CDR3 is TGCAGCGTTGTGCGTCGGGGGAGAGAGTCCTACAATGAGCAGTTCTTC. Amino acids: CSVVRRGRESYNEQFF.

This chain joins TRBV5-4 and TRBJ1-5; D is unresolved. The CDR3 totals 13 residues. V was cut by 0 bases and J by 6 bases, with 7 bases left in between. Germline V gene lookup returns CDR1 SGHNT and CDR2 YYREEE (reference sequence). Here the CDR3 DNA reads TGTGCCAGCAGCTTGGCGGGTCGTCAGCCCCAGCATTTT. Translated, it gives CASSLAGRQPQHF.

The rearrangement joins TRBV6-5 to TRBJ2-7, with a tentative D call TRBD2 (6 bases). Germline CDR1 is MNHEY and CDR2 is SVGAGI. The V gene lost 0 bases and the J gene lost 0 bases, with 12 bases spanning the gap. This CDR3 region has 16 residues. CDR3 coding DNA: TGTGCCAGCAGTTACTCAGGCGTTAGCGGCTCCTACGAGCAGTACTTC. Translating it yields CASSYSGVSGSYEQYF.

Only one count was recorded for this clone. J is TRBJ1-2 and V is TRBV4-1; 7 nucleotides line up with TRBD1. Germline CDR1 reads MGHRA; CDR2 reads YSYEKL. The CDR3 covers 14 residues. The V gene end was trimmed by 1 base and the J gene end by 5 bases; junction bases not matched to a gene: 4. The CDR3 loop reads CASSQGAGGYGYTF. The CDR3 region has the DNA TGCGCCAGCAGCCAAGGGGCAGGGGGGTATGGCTACACCTTC.

For the CDR3, the DNA is TGCGCCAGCAGAGCCGGGACAGGGCTCTACGAGCAGTACTTC. Protein: CASRAGTGLYEQYF. The chain employs TRBV10-2 and TRBJ2-7, with TRBD1 identical over 9 bases. The V gene end was trimmed by 6 bases and the J gene end by 3 bases; junction bases not matched to a gene: 6. Germline-derived CDR1 and CDR2 are WSHSY and SAAADI. This CDR3 has 14 residues.

This chain connects TRBV4-2 to TRBJ1-3, with unresolved D. Deletions cut 4 bases from V and 4 bases from J, with 5 bases between. Germline V gene sequence: CDR1 LGHNA, CDR2 YNFKEQ. There are 12 residues in the CDR3. CDR3 nucleotide sequence: TGTGCCAGCAGCCCACAGGGAAACACCATATATTTT. Amino acid sequence: CASSPQGNTIYF.

The chain links TRBV5-1 to TRBJ2-5, with 8 positions matching TRBD1. CDR1 is SGHRS, CDR2 YFSETQ, per germline. This CDR3 is built from 15 residues. V lost 0 bases to trimming and J lost 2 bases; unmatched junction nucleotides: 3. CDR3 DNA: TGCGCCAGCAGCTTGGGGACAGGGATTCAAGAGACCCAGTACTTC. It specifies CASSLGTGIQETQYF.

This chain links TRBV10-3 with TRBJ1-2, with TRBD1 matching over 7 bases. V lost 7 bases to trimming and J lost 3 bases; unmatched junction nucleotides: 5. From germline, CDR1 is ENHRY and CDR2 SYGVKD. The CDR3 spans 13 residues. CDR3 residues: CAITPDRYYGYTF. The CDR3 bases are TGTGCCATCACTCCGGACAGGTACTATGGCTACACCTTC.

This clone was seen once. V and J are TRBV7-3 and TRBJ2-3; maybe TRBD2 (5 bases). The V and J ends lost 5 bases and 2 bases respectively, with 11 bases between them. Germline lookup yields CDR1 SGHTA and CDR2 FQGTGA. This CDR3 is 14 amino acids long. CDR3 nucleotides: TGTGCCAGCAGCCCGCGAGGGAACACAGATACGCAGTATTTT. This codes for CASSPRGNTDTQYF.

The V and J genes are TRBV7-9 and TRBJ2-7; weak D call: TRBD1 (6 bases). This CDR3 comprises 16 residues. The V and J ends lost 4 bases and 2 bases respectively, with 18 bases between them. Looked up from germline, CDR1 is SEHNR and CDR2 is FQNEAQ (reference sequence). The CDR3 DNA is TGTGCCAGCAGCTCCGACCGGGACACTCGCCCCTACGAGCAGTACTTC. This sequence encodes CASSSDRDTRPYEQYF.

This chain connects TRBV10-3 to TRBJ2-1; D unresolved. The CDR3 covers 14 residues. Looked up from germline, CDR1 is ENHRY and CDR2 is SYGVKD. Trimming cost V 10 bases and J 0 bases, with 13 bases left between them. The CDR3 reads CATGSESSYNEQFF. In DNA form, the CDR3 reads TGTGCCACAGGTAGTGAGAGCTCCTACAATGAGCAGTTCTTC.

The J gene is TRBJ2-7, the V gene TRBV4-1; 7 nucleotides match TRBD1. CDR3 length: 15 residues. The ends lost 1 base at V and 0 bases at J; junction bases unmatched: 3. The V gene's germline CDR1 is MGHRA and CDR2 YSYEKL. The CDR3 loop reads CASSQVGQRSYEQYF. The CDR3 DNA follows: TGCGCCAGCAGCCAAGTGGGACAGCGCTCCTACGAGCAGTACTTC.

The chain employs TRBV30 and TRBJ2-3; 9 nucleotides line up with TRBD1. Germline V CDR1 and CDR2: GTSNPN, SVGIG (reference sequence). The CDR3 length is 17 residues. V was clipped by 0 bases and J by 4 bases; unmatched bases: 11. CDR3 sequence (DNA): TGTGCCTGGAGTGTTGGTCCGGGACAGGGTACCCCAGATACGCAGTATTTT. It codes for CAWSVGPGQGTPDTQYF.

The chain links TRBV7-2 to TRBJ2-3; TRBD2 agrees at 7 bases. This CDR3 contains 15 residues. Unmatched junction bases numbered 2, after V lost 1 base and J lost 1 base. The germline gives CDR1 SGHTA, CDR2 FQGNSA. This chain's CDR3 is CASSLGLAGTDTQYF. The CDR3 nucleotides read TGTGCCAGCAGCTTAGGGCTAGCGGGCACAGATACGCAGTATTTT.

The rearrangement links TRBV19 to TRBJ2-7; 7 nucleotides line up with TRBD1. V shed 6 bases, J shed 2 bases, and the junction held 10 bases outside the gene matches. The germline gives CDR1 LNHDA, CDR2 SQIVND (reference sequence). The CDR3 loop spans 15 amino acids. CDR3 sequence: CASSFRDRETYEQYF. CDR3 bases: TGTGCCAGTAGCTTCCGGGACAGAGAAACCTACGAGCAGTACTTC. Full variable domain (remainder filled in from reference TRBV19 and TRBJ2-7): DGGITQSPKYLFRKEGQNVTLSCEQNLNHDAMYWYRQDPGQGLRLIYYSQIVNDFQKGDIAEGYSVSREKKESFPLTVTSAQKNPTAFYLCASSFRDRETYEQYFGPGTRLTVT.